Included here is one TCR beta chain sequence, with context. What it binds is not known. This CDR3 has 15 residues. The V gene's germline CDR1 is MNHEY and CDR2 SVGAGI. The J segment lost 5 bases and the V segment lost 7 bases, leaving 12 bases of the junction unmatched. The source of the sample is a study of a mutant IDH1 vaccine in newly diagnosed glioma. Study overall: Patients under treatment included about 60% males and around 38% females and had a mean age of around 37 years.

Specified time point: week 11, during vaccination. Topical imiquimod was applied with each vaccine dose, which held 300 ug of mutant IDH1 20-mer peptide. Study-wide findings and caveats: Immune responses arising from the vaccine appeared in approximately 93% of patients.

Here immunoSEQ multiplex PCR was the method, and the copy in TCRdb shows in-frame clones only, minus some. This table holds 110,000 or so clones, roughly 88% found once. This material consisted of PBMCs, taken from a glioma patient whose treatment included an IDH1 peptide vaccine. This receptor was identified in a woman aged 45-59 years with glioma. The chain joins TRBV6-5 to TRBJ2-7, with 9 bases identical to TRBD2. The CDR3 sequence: CASTQGVAGVHEQYF. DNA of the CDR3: TGTGCCAGCACCCAAGGGGTAGCGGGAGTCCACGAGCAGTACTTC.